This TCR beta chain was identified in a study of blood T cell repertoires in COVID-19. This clone was seen only once. CDR3 length equals 13 residues. Germline V gene lookup returns CDR1 KGHSH and CDR2 LQKENI. Trimming took 3 bases from V and 1 from J, leaving 6 bases between them. Profiled with immunoSEQ multiplex PCR; TCRdb holds only in-frame clones, not every one. The sample consists of around 160,000 clones, just over 90% of them appearing once. The sequencing sample was made of peripheral blood. The sequence derives from a woman aged 55-75 years with COVID-19, enrolled during active disease. The chain recombines TRBV18 with TRBJ1-1; possibly TRBD1 for D (6 bases). The CDR3 DNA sequence: TGTGCCAGCTCACCGGGACAGAACACTGAAGCTTTCTTT. Translation gives CASSPGQNTEAFF.